Listed here are 23 T cell receptor beta chains from one sample, sequenced in a study of Ad26.COV2.S vaccination and SARS-CoV-2 variants (dated by TCRdb to the early 2020s). The sample's treatment or condition, from its label and the paper: roughly 20 received Ad26.COV2.S at low or high dose, single or two shots; several received placebo; per-sample allocation not given. For vaccine and placebo recipients, the sequenced repertoires came from samples collected on day 63 after the first injection. The library was generated by the immunoSEQ multiplex PCR assay. TCRdb re-hosts the immuneACCESS table, in-frame sequences only. Its copies lack some clones; in the studies checked, an unresolved V gene accounts for under half of them, and the cause for the rest is not known. A total of approximately 480,000 clones appear in this sample, roughly nine tenths of them only once. The ten largest clones add up to over 10% of the sample.

Source: peripheral blood, taken in a trial of Ad26.COV2.S vaccine versus placebo. The origin of the receptors is a person aged 18-65 years who received the Ad26.COV2.S COVID-19 vaccine or a placebo.

In this sample, this clone turned up many times. The rearrangement links TRBV19 to TRBJ1-5; D possibly corresponds to TRBD1 (6 bases). Germline-derived CDR1 and CDR2 are LNHDA and SQIVND (reference sequence). Trimming shortened V by 6 bases and J by 2 bases, and 14 bases separated the two germline ends. The CDR3 is 15 residues long. This CDR3 is CASRNRDFGNQPQHF. CDR3 bases: TGTGCCAGTAGAAACAGGGATTTCGGCAATCAGCCCCAGCATTTT.

The chain links TRBV27 to TRBJ2-7, with a weak D call TRBD2 (6 bases). Germline values: CDR1 MNHEY, CDR2 SMNVEV (reference sequence). The CDR3 runs 14 residues. The germline V and J ends were trimmed by 2 bases and 4 bases, with 12 bases remaining between them. CDR3 protein: CASSLNYAGYEQYF. CDR3 bases: TGTGCCAGCAGTTTAAATTACGCGGGGTACGAGCAGTACTTC.

V and J are TRBV18 and TRBJ2-2; no reliable D call. In germline, CDR1 is KGHSH, CDR2 LQKENI. V was clipped by 2 bases and J by 5 bases, with 3 bases between them. The CDR3 totals 12 residues. CDR3 protein: CASSPLTGELFF. The CDR3 DNA reads as TGTGCCAGCTCACCATTAACCGGGGAGCTGTTTTTT.

The V call is TRBV28, the J call TRBJ2-1; TRBD2 matches at 11 bases. Germline V gene sequence: CDR1 MDHEN, CDR2 SYDVKM. The CDR3 covers 15 residues. V was clipped by 8 bases and J by 5 bases; unmatched bases: 8. This CDR3 is CASGALAGVNNEQFF. The CDR3, as DNA: TGTGCCAGCGGGGCACTAGCGGGAGTAAACAATGAGCAGTTCTTC.

The chain combines TRBV3-1 (or the pseudogene TRBV3-2) with TRBJ1-1; D possibly corresponds to TRBD1 (5 bases). The CDR3 runs to 16 residues. V lost 2 bases, J lost 1 base, and 14 bases lay in between. Germline values: CDR1 LGHDT, CDR2 YNNKEL (reference sequence). The CDR3 region has the DNA TGTGCCAGCAGCCAACCATTCGGGACGGGGAACACTGAAGCTTTCTTT. This translates into CASSQPFGTGNTEAFF.

V usage is TRBV27 and J usage is TRBJ2-7; no firm D call. Germline lookup yields CDR1 MNHEY and CDR2 SMNVEV (reference sequence). V shed 7 bases and J shed 3 bases, with 28 bases lying between them. This CDR3 has 18 residues. CDR3 residues: CASTALLSRALRLYEQYF. CDR3 DNA sequence: TGTGCCAGCACTGCCCTTCTTTCCCGGGCCCTCCGACTCTACGAGCAGTACTTC.

The chain carries TRBV27 and TRBJ1-2, with TRBD1 as a possible D gene (5 bases). The CDR3 consists of 17 residues. Per the germline V gene, CDR1 is MNHEY and CDR2 is SMNVEV (reference sequence). The V and J ends lost 0 bases and 4 bases respectively, with 18 bases between them. DNA for the CDR3: TGTGCCAGCAGTTTATCGAAACAGGAGGGACTCCCCTATGGCTACACCTTC. Its protein product is CASSLSKQEGLPYGYTF.

This clone appeared a few times. This chain uses TRBV7-3 with TRBJ1-5; 7 bases are a match to TRBD1. Germline lookup yields CDR1 SGHTA and CDR2 FQGTGA. The CDR3 covers 17 residues. V shed 5 bases and J 3 bases; nucleotides not matched to a gene: 13. For the CDR3, the DNA is TGTGCCAGCAGCCTATACCACCAGACAGGGAACAATCAGCCCCAGCATTTT. Translating gives CASSLYHQTGNNQPQHF.

The chain uses TRBV24-1 and TRBJ2-2; TRBD2 matches at 11 bases. Germline trimming cut 1 base from V and 5 bases from J; bases unmatched to any gene: 2. The CDR3 loop spans 16 amino acids. Germline V gives CDR1 KGHDR, CDR2 SFDVKD. The CDR3 sequence: CATSDLRTSGTGELFF. As DNA, the CDR3 is TGTGCCACCAGTGATTTAAGGACTAGCGGGACCGGGGAGCTGTTTTTT.

This rearrangement joins TRBV19 to TRBJ2-2; the match to TRBD2 covers 10 bases. Germline-derived CDR1 and CDR2 are LNHDA and SQIVND (reference sequence). Trimming at V came to 5 bases and at J to 7 bases, leaving 16 bases not matched to a gene. The CDR3 consists of 18 residues. CDR3 sequence reads: CASSGTRASGSSGGELFF. The CDR3, as DNA: TGTGCCAGTAGTGGGACAAGGGCTAGCGGGAGTTCGGGCGGGGAGCTGTTTTTT. The full variable domain, rest sourced from reference TRBV19 and TRBJ2-2, is DGGITQSPKYLFRKEGQNVTLSCEQNLNHDAMYWYRQDPGQGLRLIYYSQIVNDFQKGDIAEGYSVSREKKESFPLTVTSAQKNPTAFYLCASSGTRASGSSGGELFFGEGSRLTVL.

The chain employs TRBV2 and TRBJ1-5; perhaps TRBD1 as D (5 bases). The CDR3 contains 14 residues. V lost 4 bases, J lost 7 bases, and 14 bases lay in between. Germline assignment: CDR1 SNHLY and CDR2 FYNNEI. The CDR3 protein is CASSATGVNQPQHF. The CDR3 DNA reads as TGTGCCAGCAGTGCAACAGGTGTGAACCAGCCCCAGCATTTT.

The count of this clone is one. This chain uses TRBV2 with TRBJ2-1, with 10 nucleotides matching TRBD2. The J segment lost 15 bases and the V segment lost 7 bases, leaving 12 bases of the junction unmatched. The CDR3 is 13 amino acids. CDR1 is SNHLY and CDR2 is FYNNEI in the germline V gene. The CDR3 DNA reads as TGTGCCAGCAAGAGACTAGCGGGCGGAAGCCTGTTCTTC. This codes for CASKRLAGGSLFF.

The V gene is TRBV5-6, the J gene TRBJ1-1; 7 nucleotides line up with TRBD1. Looked up from germline, CDR1 is SGHDT and CDR2 is YYEEEE. V shed 4 bases and J 7 bases; nucleotides not matched to a gene: 7. This CDR3 comprises 13 residues. The chain's CDR3 is CASSLDDRVEAFF. Written as DNA, the CDR3 is TGTGCCAGCAGCCTGGATGACAGGGTTGAAGCTTTCTTT.

This chain uses TRBV6-1 with TRBJ2-6; no definite D call. The CDR3 length is 17 residues. The ends were cut back, 3 bases at V and 0 bases at J, with 12 bases in the middle. Germline CDR1 reads MNHNS; CDR2 reads SASEGT. The CDR3 region is CASSDPWVGSGANVLTF. The CDR3, as DNA: TGTGCCAGCAGTGACCCTTGGGTTGGCTCTGGGGCCAACGTCCTGACTTTC.

This chain connects TRBV15 to TRBJ2-1; 10 nucleotides match TRBD2. Germline V gene sequence: CDR1 LNHNV, CDR2 YYDKDF (reference sequence). The CDR3 length is 15 residues. After removal of 6 bases from V and 7 bases from J, the junction contained 9 bases not matched to a gene. This CDR3 reads CATRLSGRALNEQFF. CDR3 sequence (DNA): TGTGCCACCAGACTCAGCGGGAGGGCCCTTAATGAGCAGTTCTTC. Looking up the rest from reference TRBV15 and TRBJ2-1 gives the full variable domain: DAMVIQNPRYQVTQFGKPVTLSCSQTLNHNVMYWYQQKSSQAPKLLFHYYDKDFNNEADTPDNFQSRRPNTSFCFLDIRSPGLGDTAMYLCATRLSGRALNEQFFGPGTRLTVL.

V is TRBV10-3 and J is TRBJ2-3; TRBD2 matches at 13 bases. V dropped 7 bases and J dropped 3; count of bases not matched to a gene: 4. The CDR3 spans 15 residues. Germline CDR1 reads ENHRY; CDR2 reads SYGVKD. The CDR3, as DNA: TGTGCCATCAACGAGGGACTAGCGGGAACAGATACGCAGTATTTT. This gives the protein CAINEGLAGTDTQYF.

The chain combines TRBV28 with TRBJ2-7; D unresolved. V dropped 6 bases and J dropped 7 bases, with 13 bases sitting between them. CDR3 size: 12 residues. The germline gives CDR1 MDHEN, CDR2 SYDVKM. The CDR3 nucleotides read TGTGCCAGCAGGTCCCCGGTGCGAGAGCAGTACTTC. Translated, it gives CASRSPVREQYF.

The gene calls are TRBV30 and TRBJ1-1; D gene uncertain. The germline gives CDR1 GTSNPN, CDR2 SVGIG (reference sequence). The V end was cut by 8 bases, the J end by 5 bases, with 12 bases between. The length of the CDR3 is 11 residues. The CDR3 region is CAREVGTEAFF. CDR3 DNA sequence: TGTGCCCGGGAGGTGGGAACTGAAGCTTTCTTT.

The CDR3: CASSPVPGGALYNEQFF. The CDR3 DNA reads as TGTGCCAGCAGCCCCGTCCCAGGAGGGGCGCTCTACAATGAGCAGTTCTTC. The rearrangement uses TRBV5-4 and TRBJ2-1, with D possibly being TRBD2 (6 bases). Germline CDR1 is SGHNT and CDR2 is YYREEE (reference sequence). This CDR3 is built from 17 residues. The V end lost 4 bases, the J end lost 3 bases, and 20 bases lay between the germline ends.

The genes are TRBV5-6 and TRBJ1-3; TRBD1 matches 7 bases. J gave up 3 bases and V 2 bases, and 5 bases lay outside the gene matches. The germline V gene has CDR1 SGHDT and CDR2 YYEEEE. CDR3 size: 15 residues. CDR3 region: CASSFTGVGGNTIYF. CDR3 DNA sequence: TGTGCCAGCAGCTTTACAGGGGTTGGTGGAAACACCATATATTTT.

The chain uses TRBV12-3 or TRBV12-4 and TRBJ2-1, with a weak D call TRBD2 (5 bases). The CDR3 contains 12 residues. The germline V and J ends were trimmed by 3 bases and 7 bases, with 7 bases remaining between them. The CDR3: CASSFAGNEQFF. The CDR3 DNA follows: TGTGCCAGCAGTTTCGCGGGTAATGAGCAGTTCTTC.

A single count supports this clone. The chain couples TRBV12-3 or TRBV12-4 to TRBJ1-4; D is uncertain. V dropped 5 bases and J dropped 7 bases, with 11 bases sitting between them. The CDR3 length is 13 residues. The CDR3 loop reads CASSQAAGEKLFF. The CDR3 bases are TGTGCCAGCAGTCAGGCCGCCGGTGAAAAACTGTTTTTT.

As regards this clone: Different DNA sequences within this sample yield the same CDR3. The chain couples TRBV7-9 to TRBJ1-1; tentative D call: TRBD1 (5 bases). The V gene's germline CDR1 is SEHNR and CDR2 FQNEAQ (reference sequence). The CDR3 sequence is 15 residues long. V was cut by 0 bases and J by 1 base, with 9 bases left in between. This chain's CDR3 is CASSLAGGPNTEAFF. CDR3 coding DNA: TGTGCCAGCAGCTTAGCGGGGGGACCGAACACTGAAGCTTTCTTT.